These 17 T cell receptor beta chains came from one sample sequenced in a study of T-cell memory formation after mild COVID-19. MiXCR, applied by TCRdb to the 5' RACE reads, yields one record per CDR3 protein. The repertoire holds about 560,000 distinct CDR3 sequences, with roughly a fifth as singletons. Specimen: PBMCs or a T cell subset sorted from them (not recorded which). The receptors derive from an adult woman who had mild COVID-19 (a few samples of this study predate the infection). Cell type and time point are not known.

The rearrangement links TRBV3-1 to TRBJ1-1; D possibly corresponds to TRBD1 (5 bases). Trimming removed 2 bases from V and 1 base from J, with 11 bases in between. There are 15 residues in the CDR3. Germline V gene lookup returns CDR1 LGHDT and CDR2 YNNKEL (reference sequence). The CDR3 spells CASSQSGAGNTEAFF. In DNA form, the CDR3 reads TGTGCCAGCAGCCAATCCGGGGCCGGGAACACTGAAGCTTTCTTT. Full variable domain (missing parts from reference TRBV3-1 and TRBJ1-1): DTAVSQTPKYLVTQMGNDKSIKCEQNLGHDTMYWYKQDSKKFLKIMFSYNNKELIINETVPNRFSPKSPDKAHLNLHINSLELGDSAVYFCASSQSGAGNTEAFFGQGTRLTVV.

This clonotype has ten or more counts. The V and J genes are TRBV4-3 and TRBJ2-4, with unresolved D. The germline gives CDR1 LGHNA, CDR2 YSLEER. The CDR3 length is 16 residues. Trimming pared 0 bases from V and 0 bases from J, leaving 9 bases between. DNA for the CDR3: TGCGCCAGCAGCCAAGAACGGGTACTAGCCAAAAACATTCAGTACTTC. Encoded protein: CASSQERVLAKNIQYF.

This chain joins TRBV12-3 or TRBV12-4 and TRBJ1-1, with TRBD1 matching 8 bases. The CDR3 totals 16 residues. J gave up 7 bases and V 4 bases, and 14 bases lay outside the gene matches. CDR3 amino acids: CASSSHGVTGAHEAFF. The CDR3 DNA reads TGTGCCAGCAGTTCCCATGGGGTGACAGGGGCCCATGAAGCTTTCTTT.

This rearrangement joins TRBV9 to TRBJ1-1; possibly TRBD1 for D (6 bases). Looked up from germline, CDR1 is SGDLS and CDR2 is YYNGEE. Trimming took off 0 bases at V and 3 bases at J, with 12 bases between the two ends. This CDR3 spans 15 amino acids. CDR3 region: CASSVEGVGYTEAFF. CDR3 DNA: TGTGCCAGCAGCGTAGAGGGGGTCGGTTACACTGAAGCTTTCTTT.

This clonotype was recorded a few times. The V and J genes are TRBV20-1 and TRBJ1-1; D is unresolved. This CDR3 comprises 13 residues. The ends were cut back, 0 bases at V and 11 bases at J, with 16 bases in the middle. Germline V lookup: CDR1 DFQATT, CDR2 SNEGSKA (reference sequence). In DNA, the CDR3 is TGCAGTGCTAGAGATAGGGTTATGGGATCGGCTTTCTTT. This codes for CSARDRVMGSAFF.

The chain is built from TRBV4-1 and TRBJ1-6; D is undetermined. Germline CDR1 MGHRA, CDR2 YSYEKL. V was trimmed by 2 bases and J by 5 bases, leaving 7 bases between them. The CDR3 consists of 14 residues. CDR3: CASSQPGDNSPLHF. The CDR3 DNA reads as TGCGCCAGCAGCCAACCCGGAGATAATTCACCCCTCCACTTT.

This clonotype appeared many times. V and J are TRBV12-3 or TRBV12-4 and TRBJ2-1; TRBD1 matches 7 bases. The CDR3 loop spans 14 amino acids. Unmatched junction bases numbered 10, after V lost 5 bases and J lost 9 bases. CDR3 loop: CASSAEQGLTEQFF. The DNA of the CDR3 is TGTGCCAGCAGTGCCGAACAGGGGTTGACTGAGCAGTTCTTC.

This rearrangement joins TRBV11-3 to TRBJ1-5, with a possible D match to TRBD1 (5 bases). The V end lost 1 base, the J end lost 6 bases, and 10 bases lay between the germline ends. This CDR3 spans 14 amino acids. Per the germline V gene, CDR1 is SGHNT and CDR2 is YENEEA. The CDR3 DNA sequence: TGTGCCAGCAGCTTAGCGGGGCGGGGTCAGCCCCAGCATTTT. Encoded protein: CASSLAGRGQPQHF.

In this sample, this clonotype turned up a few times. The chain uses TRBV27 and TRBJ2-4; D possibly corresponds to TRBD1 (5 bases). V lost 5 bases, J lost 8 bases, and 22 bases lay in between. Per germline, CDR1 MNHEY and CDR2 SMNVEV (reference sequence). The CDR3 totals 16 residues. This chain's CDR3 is CASSGDRSPNSDIQYF. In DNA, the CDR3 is TGTGCCAGCAGTGGCGACAGATCCCCCAACAGTGACATTCAGTACTTC.

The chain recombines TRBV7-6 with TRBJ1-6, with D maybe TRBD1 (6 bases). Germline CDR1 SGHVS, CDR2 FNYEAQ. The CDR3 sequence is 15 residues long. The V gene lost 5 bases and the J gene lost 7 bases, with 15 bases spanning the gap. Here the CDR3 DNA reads TGTGCCAGCAGCCTTCGCCAGGGGAAGAATTCACCCCTCCACTTT. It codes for CASSLRQGKNSPLHF.

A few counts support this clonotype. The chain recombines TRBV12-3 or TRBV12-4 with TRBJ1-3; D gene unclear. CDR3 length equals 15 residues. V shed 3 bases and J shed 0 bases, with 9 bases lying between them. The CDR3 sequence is CASSFATNSGNTIYF. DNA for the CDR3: TGTGCCAGCAGTTTTGCGACTAACTCTGGAAACACCATATATTTT.

CDR3 DNA: TGTGCCAGCAGCTTAGGTTTTGGAGGGAAGGGCTATGGCTACACCTTC. The encoded protein is CASSLGFGGKGYGYTF. J is TRBJ1-2 and V is TRBV7-9; D is uncertain. Germline CDR1 reads SEHNR; CDR2 reads FQNEAQ (reference sequence). This CDR3 has 16 residues. V was shortened by 1 base and J by 4 bases, with 16 bases between the two germline ends.

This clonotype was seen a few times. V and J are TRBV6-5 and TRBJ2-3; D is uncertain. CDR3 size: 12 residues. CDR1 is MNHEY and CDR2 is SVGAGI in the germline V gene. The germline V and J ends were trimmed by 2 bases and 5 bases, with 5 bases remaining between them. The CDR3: CASSYEGDTQYF. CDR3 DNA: TGTGCCAGCAGTTACGAAGGAGATACGCAGTATTTT.

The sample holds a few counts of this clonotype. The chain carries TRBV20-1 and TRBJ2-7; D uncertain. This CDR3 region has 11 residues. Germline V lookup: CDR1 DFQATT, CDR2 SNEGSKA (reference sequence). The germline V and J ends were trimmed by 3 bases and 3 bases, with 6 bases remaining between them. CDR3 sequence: CSASDNYEQYF. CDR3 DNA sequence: TGCAGTGCTAGCGATAACTACGAGCAGTACTTC.

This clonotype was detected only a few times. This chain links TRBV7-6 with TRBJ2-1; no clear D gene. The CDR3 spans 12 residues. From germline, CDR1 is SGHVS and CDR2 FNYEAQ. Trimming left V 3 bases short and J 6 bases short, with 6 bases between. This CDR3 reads CASSFSLNEQFF. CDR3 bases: TGTGCCAGCAGCTTTTCCCTCAATGAGCAGTTCTTC.

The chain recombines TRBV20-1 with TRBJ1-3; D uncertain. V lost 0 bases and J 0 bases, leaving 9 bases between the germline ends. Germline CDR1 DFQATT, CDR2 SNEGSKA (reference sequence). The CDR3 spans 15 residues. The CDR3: CSARDYPSSGNTIYF. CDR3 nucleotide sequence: TGCAGTGCTAGAGATTATCCGAGCTCTGGAAACACCATATATTTT.

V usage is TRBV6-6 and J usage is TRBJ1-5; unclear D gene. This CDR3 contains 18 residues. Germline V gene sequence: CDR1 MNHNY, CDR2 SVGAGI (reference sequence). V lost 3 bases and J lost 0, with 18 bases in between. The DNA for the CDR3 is TGTGCCAGCAGTTATAGACCTGACGAGGGTCATAGCAATCAGCCCCAGCATTTT. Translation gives CASSYRPDEGHSNQPQHF.